The 10 T cell receptor beta chains listed next were all sequenced from one sample in a study of blood T cell repertoires in COVID-19. The method was immunoSEQ multiplex PCR; TCRdb's version includes in-frame clones alone and lacks a portion of them. The profile covers under 300,000 clones, with about 80% appearing a single time and roughly 4.9% taken by the ten largest. Sequenced sample: peripheral blood. The receptors originated from a woman of 80 years or more with active or convalescent COVID-19.

The chain joins TRBV19 to TRBJ2-6; TRBD1 aligns across 9 bases. Germline CDR1 LNHDA, CDR2 SQIVND (reference sequence). The CDR3 is 18 residues long. V was pared by 3 bases and J by 2 bases, with 8 bases of the junction left unmatched. CDR3 in DNA: TGTGCCAGTAGTATCCCCGGGACAGGGCTACCTGGGGCCAACGTCCTGACTTTC. Translation: CASSIPGTGLPGANVLTF.

This chain connects TRBV18 to TRBJ1-2; 9 nucleotides match TRBD1. The V and J ends lost 3 bases and 6 bases, in that order; junction bases with no gene match: 5. Germline-derived CDR1 and CDR2 are KGHSH and LQKENI. The CDR3 extends over 14 amino acids. The CDR3 loop reads CASSPPGTGNGYTF. The CDR3, as DNA: TGTGCCAGCTCACCCCCCGGGACAGGGAATGGCTACACCTTC.

J is TRBJ1-5 and V is TRBV10-3; a weak D match, TRBD1 (5 bases). Germline CDR1 and CDR2: ENHRY and SYGVKD. The CDR3 has 13 amino acids. V was clipped by 4 bases and J by 5 bases, with 9 bases between them. CDR3 amino acids: CAISGGRYQPQHF. The CDR3 coding sequence is TGTGCCATCAGTGGGGGCAGATATCAGCCCCAGCATTTT.

The rearrangement uses TRBV28 and TRBJ2-1; 11 nucleotides line up with TRBD2. Trimming at V came to 11 bases and at J to 4 bases, leaving 13 bases not matched to a gene. The CDR3 spans 16 residues. The germline gives CDR1 MDHEN, CDR2 SYDVKM. In DNA form, the CDR3 reads TGTGCCTCCTGGGGTAGCGGGGGGGATAATTACAATGAGCAGTTCTTC. It yields the protein CASWGSGGDNYNEQFF.

V and J are TRBV9 and TRBJ1-6, with TRBD1 matching 9 bases. The germline V gene encodes CDR1 SGDLS and CDR2 YYNGEE. The CDR3 loop spans 13 amino acids. The V gene end was trimmed by 4 bases and the J gene end by 9 bases; junction bases not matched to a gene: 2. For the CDR3, the DNA is TGTGCCAGCAGCATGACAGGGGGTTCACCCCTCCACTTT. Encoded protein: CASSMTGGSPLHF. The whole variable domain, remainder taken from reference TRBV9 and TRBJ1-6, is DSGVTQTPKHLITATGQRVTLRCSPRSGDLSVYWYQQSLDQGLQFLIQYYNGEERAKGNILERFSAQQFPDLHSELNLSSLELGDSALYFCASSMTGGSPLHFGNGTRLTVT.

The chain has TRBV29-1 and TRBJ1-2; TRBD1 matches 11 bases. Germline V CDR1 and CDR2: SQVTM, ANQGSEA. V was clipped by 5 bases and J by 4 bases; unmatched bases: 12. The CDR3 contains 16 residues. The CDR3 DNA reads TGCAGCGTTATTCCGGGACAGGGGGACCGGGTCTATGGCTACACCTTC. Protein sequence: CSVIPGQGDRVYGYTF.

The chain couples TRBV10-3 to TRBJ2-7; D is unclear. The V and J ends lost 0 bases and 7 bases respectively, with 7 bases between them. The CDR3 spans 12 residues. The V gene's germline CDR1 is ENHRY and CDR2 SYGVKD. The CDR3 is CAISESGREQYF. In nucleotides, the CDR3 is TGTGCCATCAGTGAGTCCGGCAGGGAGCAGTACTTC.

The chain links TRBV5-1 to TRBJ1-6; possibly TRBD1 for D (6 bases). Trimming took 4 bases from V and 7 from J, leaving 12 bases between them. This CDR3 is 14 amino acids long. CDR1 and CDR2 (germline): SGHRS, YFSETQ. The CDR3, as DNA: TGCGCCAGCAGCGAAGGACAGCCGAATTCACCCCTCCACTTT. Translated: CASSEGQPNSPLHF.

Only one count was recorded for this clone. The rearrangement links TRBV29-1 to TRBJ1-5, with a tentative D call TRBD1 (6 bases). The CDR3 runs to 13 residues. The germline V gene encodes CDR1 SQVTM and CDR2 ANQGSEA. V was pared by 3 bases and J by 2 bases, with 8 bases between. The CDR3: CSVDGGGNQPQHF. In DNA form, the CDR3 reads TGCAGCGTTGATGGGGGCGGCAATCAGCCCCAGCATTTT.

The rearrangement joins TRBV16 to TRBJ2-2; a possible D gene is TRBD2 (5 bases). Trimming removed 3 bases from V and 5 bases from J, with 7 bases in between. CDR1 and CDR2 from the germline V gene are KGHSY and FQNENV. CDR3 size: 13 residues. In DNA, the CDR3 is TGTGCCAGCAGCCACGGAGGTACCGGGGAGCTGTTTTTT. This translates into CASSHGGTGELFF.